The TCR beta chain described here comes from a study of graft-versus-host responses after intestinal transplantation listed by TCRdb under 2021. Describing the broader study: Multivisceral, liver-intestinal, or isolated intestinal transplants were received by the recipients. Every recipient was given anti-thymocyte globulin induction, then maintenance tacrolimus and steroids for 3 to 4 years. Graft-versus-host and host-versus-graft alloreactive T cell clones were tracked in the graft, circulation and bone marrow after intestinal transplantation using bulk TCR-beta CDR3 sequencing. Alloreactive clones were identified by sequencing pre-transplant mixed lymphocyte reaction products and comparing these products with unstimulated pre-transplant donor and recipient T cells. Of the roughly 25 intestinal transplant recipients enrolled in the cohort, one of whom was a retransplant, a few patients without pretransplant specimens were excluded. A peak of at least 4% donor T cells among recipient peripheral blood mononuclear cells was the definition used for donor T cell macrochimerism. Instead of going to the commercial service, samples from a few later patients were sequenced in-house on an Illumina MiSeq and processed with MiXCR. Broad study findings and their caveats: Conclusions were limited by the relatively low number and heterogeneity of intestinal transplant patients. High GvH to HvG T cell clonal ratios were observed in the allografts of patients with donor T cell macrochimerism. GvH clones were found in recipient bone marrow, and some of the GvH clones appeared earlier in ileal mucosa or blood, which is consistent with an intestinal mucosal origin. Early after transplant, declines in HvG clones were associated with peak levels of circulating GvH clones.

This clone has only one observation. It has no known antigen specificity. No quality values exist for individual bases; no much larger clone is one base distant. Libraries were built with the immunoSEQ multiplex PCR assay. For most patients, genomic DNA was isolated with the Qiagen DNeasy Blood and Tissue Kit and sent frozen to Adaptive Biotechnologies for TCR sequencing. For most patients, high-throughput TCR-beta CDR3 sequencing of genomic DNA was performed by Adaptive Biotechnologies. The study's processing was this. TCR sequencing data for roughly 18 patients were retrieved from Adaptive's ImmunoSEQ software; a few other patients were processed with MiXCR and VDJtools. To correct CD4 versus CD8 sorting errors, sequences present in both subsets at a frequency ratio below 5:1 were removed. CDR3 nucleotide sequences shared by donor and recipient were removed because the origin of these sequences could not be assigned. Alloreactive clones required at least 2-fold expansion over unstimulated cells and minimum CFSE-low frequency of 0.002% (template counts) or 0.001% (read counts). Clones were considered mappable if detected in sequenced pre-transplant spleen, lymph node, or MLR CFSE-low populations of the donor or recipient. Cumulative frequency of alloreactive clones was calculated as a percentage of all sequences weighted by copy number. TCRdb stores this immuneACCESS table with in-frame sequences only. Part of the clones is absent; in the studies checked, under half of the shortfall reflects unresolved V genes, and no reason is known for the rest. D and trimming were read from the DNA, whereas the V and J calls and clone size are those reported in that table. The sample yields tens of thousands of clones; approximately 91% were counted once. The top ten hold over 2% of the sample.

The time point label of this sample denotes: cells obtained before transplantation from donor or recipient. CD3+CD4+ and CD3+CD8+ populations were FACS-sorted from unstimulated pre-transplant donor and recipient cells taken from spleen or lymph nodes. The junction shows trimming of 1 base on V and 7 bases on J, plus 11 bases between the germline ends. The germline V gene sets CDR1 to SGHRS and CDR2 to YFSETQ. The CDR3 has 13 amino acids, counting the end cysteine and phenylalanine. Of all the DNA, just the CDR3 is kept, 39 bases in frame from base 1. This TCR derives from a human donor who was the organ donor for an intestinal transplant. The material was unstimulated CD4+ T cells sorted from spleen or lymph node cells, obtained before transplant. The V and J genes are TRBV5-1 and TRBJ2-5; TRBD2 is possibly the D segment (7 matching bases). The CDR3 is CASSLPGEGTQYF. The sequence in DNA is TGCGCCAGCAGCTTGCCAGGGGAGGGGACCCAGTACTTC.